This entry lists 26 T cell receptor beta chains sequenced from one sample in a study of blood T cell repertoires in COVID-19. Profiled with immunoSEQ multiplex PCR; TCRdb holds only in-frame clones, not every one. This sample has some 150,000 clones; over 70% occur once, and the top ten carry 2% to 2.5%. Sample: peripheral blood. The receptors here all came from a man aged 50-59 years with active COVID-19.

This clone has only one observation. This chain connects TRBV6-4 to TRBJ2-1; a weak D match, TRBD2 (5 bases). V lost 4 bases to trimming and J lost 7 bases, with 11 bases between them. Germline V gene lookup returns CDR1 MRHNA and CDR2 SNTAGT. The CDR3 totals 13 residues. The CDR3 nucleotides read TGTGCCAGCAGTGCCGGACTTCGAAATGAGCAGTTCTTC. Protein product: CASSAGLRNEQFF.

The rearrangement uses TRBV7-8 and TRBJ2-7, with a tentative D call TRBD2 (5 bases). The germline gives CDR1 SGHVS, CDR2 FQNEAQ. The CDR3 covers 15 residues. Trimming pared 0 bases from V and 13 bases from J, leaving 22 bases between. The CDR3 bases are TGTGCCAGCAGCTTAGCAGAGGTCCGGACTGTCGATATCTACTTC. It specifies CASSLAEVRTVDIYF.

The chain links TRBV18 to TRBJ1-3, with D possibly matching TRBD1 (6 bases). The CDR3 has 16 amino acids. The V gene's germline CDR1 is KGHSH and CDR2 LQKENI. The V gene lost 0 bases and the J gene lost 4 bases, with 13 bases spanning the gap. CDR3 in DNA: TGTGCCAGCTCACCACCGGGACCCACAGGGGGAAACACCATATATTTT. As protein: CASSPPGPTGGNTIYF.

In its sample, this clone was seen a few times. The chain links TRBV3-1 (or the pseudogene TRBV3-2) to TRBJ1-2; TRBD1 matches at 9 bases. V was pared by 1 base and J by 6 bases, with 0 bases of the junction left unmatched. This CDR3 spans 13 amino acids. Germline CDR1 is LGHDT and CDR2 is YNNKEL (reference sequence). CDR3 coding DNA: TGTGCCAGCAGCCAAGGGACAGGGGATGGCTACACCTTC. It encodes CASSQGTGDGYTF.

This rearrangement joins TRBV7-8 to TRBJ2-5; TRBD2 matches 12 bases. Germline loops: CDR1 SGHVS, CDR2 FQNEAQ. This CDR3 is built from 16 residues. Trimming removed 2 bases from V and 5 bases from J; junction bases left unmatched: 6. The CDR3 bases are TGTGCCAGCAGCTTAAATACCGGGACTAGCGGGGAGACCCAGTACTTC. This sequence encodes CASSLNTGTSGETQYF. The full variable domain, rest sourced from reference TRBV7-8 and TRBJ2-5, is GAGVSQSPRYKVAKRGQDVALRCDPISGHVSLFWYQQALGQGPEFLTYFQNEAQLDKSGLPSDRFFAERPEGSVSTLKIQRTQQEDSAVYLCASSLNTGTSGETQYFGPGTRLLVL.

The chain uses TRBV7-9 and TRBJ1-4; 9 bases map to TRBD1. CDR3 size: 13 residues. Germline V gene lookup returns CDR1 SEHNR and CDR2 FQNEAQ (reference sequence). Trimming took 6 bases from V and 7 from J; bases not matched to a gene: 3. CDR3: CASSRDRVEKLFF. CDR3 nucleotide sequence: TGTGCCAGCAGTCGGGACAGGGTTGAAAAACTGTTTTTT.

The DNA for the CDR3 is TGTGCCAGCAGCTTAGGCTCAGGGGGAGGAGAGACCCAGTACTTC. It encodes CASSLGSGGGETQYF. This chain links TRBV11-2 with TRBJ2-5; D perhaps matches TRBD1 (7 bases). V gave up 1 base and J gave up 4 bases, with 13 bases separating them. Germline assignment: CDR1 SGHAT and CDR2 FQNNGV. There are 15 residues in the CDR3.

The CDR3 reads CASSQVGEKLFF. DNA for the CDR3: TGTGCCAGCAGCCAAGTCGGTGAAAAACTGTTTTTT. This chain uses TRBV4-2 with TRBJ1-4, with D uncertain. The CDR3 contains 12 residues. The V gene lost 1 base and the J gene lost 7 bases, with 4 bases spanning the gap. CDR1 and CDR2 (germline): LGHNA, YNFKEQ.

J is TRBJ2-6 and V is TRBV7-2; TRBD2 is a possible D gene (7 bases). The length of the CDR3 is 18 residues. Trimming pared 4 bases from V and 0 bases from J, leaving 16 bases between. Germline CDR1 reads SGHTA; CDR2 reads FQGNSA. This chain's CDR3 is CASSSGGLRFSGANVLTF. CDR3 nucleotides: TGTGCCAGCAGCTCGGGGGGCCTCAGATTCTCTGGGGCCAACGTCCTGACTTTC.

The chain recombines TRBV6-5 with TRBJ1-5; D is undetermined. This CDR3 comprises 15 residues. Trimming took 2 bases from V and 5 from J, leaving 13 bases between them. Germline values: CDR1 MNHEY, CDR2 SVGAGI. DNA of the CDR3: TGTGCCAGCAGTTACCGAAATGCTCGGGATCAGCCCCAGCATTTT. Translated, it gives CASSYRNARDQPQHF.

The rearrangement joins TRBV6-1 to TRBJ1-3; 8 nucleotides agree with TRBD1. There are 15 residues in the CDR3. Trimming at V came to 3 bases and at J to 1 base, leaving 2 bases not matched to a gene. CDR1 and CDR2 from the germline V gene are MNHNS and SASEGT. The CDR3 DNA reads TGTGCCAGCAGTGATCGGACAGGGTCTGGAAACACCATATATTTT. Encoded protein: CASSDRTGSGNTIYF.

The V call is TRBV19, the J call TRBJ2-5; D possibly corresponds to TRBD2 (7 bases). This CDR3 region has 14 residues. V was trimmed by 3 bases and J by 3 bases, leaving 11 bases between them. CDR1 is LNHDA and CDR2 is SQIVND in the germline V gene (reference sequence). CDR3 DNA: TGTGCCAGTAGTATCGGGGGGCTCGAAGAGACCCAGTACTTC. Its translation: CASSIGGLEETQYF.

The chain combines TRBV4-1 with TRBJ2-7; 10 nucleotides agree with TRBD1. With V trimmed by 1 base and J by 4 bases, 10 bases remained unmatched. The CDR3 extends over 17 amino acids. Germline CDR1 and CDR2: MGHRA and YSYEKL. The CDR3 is CASSQVIARTGGYEQYF. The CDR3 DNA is TGCGCCAGCAGCCAAGTCATCGCCAGGACAGGGGGGTACGAGCAGTACTTC.

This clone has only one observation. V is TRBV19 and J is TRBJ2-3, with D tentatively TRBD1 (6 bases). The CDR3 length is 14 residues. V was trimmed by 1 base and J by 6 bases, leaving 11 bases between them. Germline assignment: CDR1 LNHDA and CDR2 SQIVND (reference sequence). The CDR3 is CASSIGARGDTQYF. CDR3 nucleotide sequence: TGTGCCAGTAGTATAGGGGCGAGGGGGGATACGCAGTATTTT.

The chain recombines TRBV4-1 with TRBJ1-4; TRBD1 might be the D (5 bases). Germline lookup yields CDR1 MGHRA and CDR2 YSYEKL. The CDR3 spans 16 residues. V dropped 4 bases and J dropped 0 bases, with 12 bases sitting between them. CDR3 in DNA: TGCGCCAGCAGCCCAGGGCAAAGGACAACTAATGAAAAACTGTTTTTT. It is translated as CASSPGQRTTNEKLFF.

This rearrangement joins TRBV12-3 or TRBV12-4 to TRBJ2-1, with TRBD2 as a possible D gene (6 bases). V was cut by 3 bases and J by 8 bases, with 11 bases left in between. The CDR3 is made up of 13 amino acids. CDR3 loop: CASSFWRVDEQFF. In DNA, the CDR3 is TGTGCCAGCAGTTTCTGGAGGGTTGATGAGCAGTTCTTC.

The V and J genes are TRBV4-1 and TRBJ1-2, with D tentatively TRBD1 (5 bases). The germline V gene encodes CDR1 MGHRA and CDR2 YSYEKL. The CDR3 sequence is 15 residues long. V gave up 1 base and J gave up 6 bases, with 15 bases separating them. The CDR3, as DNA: TGCGCCAGCAGCCAAGTCCTGGGGAGGGACCATGGCTACACCTTC. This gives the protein CASSQVLGRDHGYTF.

CDR3 residues: CASSLSSNTDTQYF. The CDR3 DNA reads as TGTGCCAGCAGCTTATCGTCTAACACAGATACGCAGTATTTT. J is TRBJ2-3 and V is TRBV7-3, with D hard to call. There are 14 residues in the CDR3. V lost 2 bases and J 2 bases, leaving 8 bases between the germline ends. Germline V lookup: CDR1 SGHTA, CDR2 FQGTGA.

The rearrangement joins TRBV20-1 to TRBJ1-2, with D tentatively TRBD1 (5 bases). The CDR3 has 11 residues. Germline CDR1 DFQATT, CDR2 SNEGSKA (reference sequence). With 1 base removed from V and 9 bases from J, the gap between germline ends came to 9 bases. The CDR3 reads CSARGGGSYTF. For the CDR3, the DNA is TGCAGTGCTAGAGGGGGGGGAAGCTACACCTTC.

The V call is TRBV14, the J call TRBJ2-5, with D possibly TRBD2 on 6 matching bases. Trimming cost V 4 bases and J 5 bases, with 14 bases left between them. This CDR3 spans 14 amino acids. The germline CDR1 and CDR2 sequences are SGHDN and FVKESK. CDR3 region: CASSRALRGETQYF. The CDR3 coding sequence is TGTGCCAGCAGCCGGGCCCTACGGGGGGAGACCCAGTACTTC.

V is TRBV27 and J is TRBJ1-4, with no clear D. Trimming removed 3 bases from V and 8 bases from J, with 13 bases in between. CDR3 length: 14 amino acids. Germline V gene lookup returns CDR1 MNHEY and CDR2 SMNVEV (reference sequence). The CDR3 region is CASSFRGGREKLFF. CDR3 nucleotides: TGTGCCAGCAGTTTCCGCGGTGGCCGAGAAAAACTGTTTTTT.

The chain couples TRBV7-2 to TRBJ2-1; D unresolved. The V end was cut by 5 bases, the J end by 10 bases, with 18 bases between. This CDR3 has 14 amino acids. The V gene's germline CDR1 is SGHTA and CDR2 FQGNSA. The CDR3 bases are TGTGCCAGCAGCCCCGTAGTCTATATTACCGAGCAGTTCTTC. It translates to CASSPVVYITEQFF. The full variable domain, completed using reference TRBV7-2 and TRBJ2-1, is GAGVSQSPSNKVTEKGKDVELRCDPISGHTALYWYRQSLGQGLEFLIYFQGNSAPDKSGLPSDRFSAERTGGSVSTLTIQRTQQEDSAVYLCASSPVVYITEQFFGPGTRLTVL.

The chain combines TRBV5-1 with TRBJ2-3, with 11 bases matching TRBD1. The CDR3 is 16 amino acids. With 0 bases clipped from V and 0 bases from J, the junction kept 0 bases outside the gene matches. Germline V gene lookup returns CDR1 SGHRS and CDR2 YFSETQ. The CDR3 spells CASSLGDRGSTDTQYF. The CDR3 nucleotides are TGCGCCAGCAGCTTGGGGGACAGGGGGAGCACAGATACGCAGTATTTT. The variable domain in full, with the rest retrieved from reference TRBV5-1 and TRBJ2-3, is KAGVTQTPRYLIKTRGQQVTLSCSPISGHRSVSWYQQTPGQGLQFLFEYFSETQRNKGNFPGRFSGRQFSNSRSEMNVSTLELGDSALYLCASSLGDRGSTDTQYFGPGTRLTVL.

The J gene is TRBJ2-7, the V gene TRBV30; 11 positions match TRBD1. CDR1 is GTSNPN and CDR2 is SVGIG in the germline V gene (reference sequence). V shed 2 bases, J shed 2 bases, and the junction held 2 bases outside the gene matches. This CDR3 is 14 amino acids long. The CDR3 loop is CAWSQGQGAYEQYF. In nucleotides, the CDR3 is TGTGCCTGGAGTCAGGGACAGGGGGCCTACGAGCAGTACTTC.

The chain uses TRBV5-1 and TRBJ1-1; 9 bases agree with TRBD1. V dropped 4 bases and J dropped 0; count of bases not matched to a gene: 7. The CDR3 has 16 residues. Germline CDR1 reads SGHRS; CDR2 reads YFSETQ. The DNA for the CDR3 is TGCGCCAGCAGCCCGGGGACAGGGTACTTGAACACTGAAGCTTTCTTT. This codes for CASSPGTGYLNTEAFF.

The DNA for the CDR3 is TGTGCCAGCAGCTTCGACAGGGACTATGGCTACACCTTC. Amino acid sequence: CASSFDRDYGYTF. The chain combines TRBV13 with TRBJ1-2, with 7 positions matching TRBD1. The V and J ends lost 3 bases and 3 bases, in that order; junction bases with no gene match: 1. Germline V gene data show CDR1 as PRHDT and CDR2 as FYEKMQ (reference sequence). CDR3 size: 13 residues.